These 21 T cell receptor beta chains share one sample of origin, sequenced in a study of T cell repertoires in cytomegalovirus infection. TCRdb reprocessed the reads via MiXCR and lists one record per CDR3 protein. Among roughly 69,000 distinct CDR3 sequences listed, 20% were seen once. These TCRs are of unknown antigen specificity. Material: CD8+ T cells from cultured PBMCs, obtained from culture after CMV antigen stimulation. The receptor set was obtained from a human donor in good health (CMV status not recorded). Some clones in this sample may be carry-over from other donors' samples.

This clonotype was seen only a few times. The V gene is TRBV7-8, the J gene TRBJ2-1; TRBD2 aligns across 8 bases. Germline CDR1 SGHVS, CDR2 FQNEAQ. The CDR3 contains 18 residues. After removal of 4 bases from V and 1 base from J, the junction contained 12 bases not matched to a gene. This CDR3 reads CASSSVPGGDGSYNEQFF. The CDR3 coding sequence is TGTGCCAGCAGCTCCGTCCCGGGAGGGGACGGATCCTACAATGAGCAGTTCTTC.

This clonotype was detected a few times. CDR3 residues: CASSTGQLRQPQHF. The CDR3, as DNA: TGTGCCAGCAGCACCGGACAGCTCAGACAGCCCCAGCATTTT. This chain connects TRBV7-9 to TRBJ1-5; perhaps TRBD1 as D (6 bases). CDR1 is SEHNR and CDR2 is FQNEAQ in the germline V gene (reference sequence). Trimming stripped 5 bases from V and 7 bases from J, with 15 bases between. The CDR3 has 14 residues.

CDR3 coding DNA: TGTGCCAGCAGCCCCGGGGGACCCCTCTCCTACAATGAGCAGTTCTTC. Translation gives CASSPGGPLSYNEQFF. The rearrangement links TRBV9 to TRBJ2-1; maybe TRBD2 (6 bases). The CDR3 sequence is 16 residues long. The V end was cut by 4 bases, the J end by 0 bases, with 14 bases between. Per the germline V gene, CDR1 is SGDLS and CDR2 is YYNGEE.

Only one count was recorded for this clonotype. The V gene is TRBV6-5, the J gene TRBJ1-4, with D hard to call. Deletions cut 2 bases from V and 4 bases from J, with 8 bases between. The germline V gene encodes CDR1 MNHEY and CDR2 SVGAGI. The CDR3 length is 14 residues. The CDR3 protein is CASSYDQVNEKLFF. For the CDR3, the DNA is TGTGCCAGCAGTTACGACCAGGTTAATGAAAAACTGTTTTTT.

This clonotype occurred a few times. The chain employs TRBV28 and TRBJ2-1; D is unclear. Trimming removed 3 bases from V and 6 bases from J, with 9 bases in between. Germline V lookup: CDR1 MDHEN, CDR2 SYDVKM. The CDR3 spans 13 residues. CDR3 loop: CASSFYGINEQFF. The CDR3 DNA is TGTGCCAGCAGTTTTTATGGGATCAATGAGCAGTTCTTC.

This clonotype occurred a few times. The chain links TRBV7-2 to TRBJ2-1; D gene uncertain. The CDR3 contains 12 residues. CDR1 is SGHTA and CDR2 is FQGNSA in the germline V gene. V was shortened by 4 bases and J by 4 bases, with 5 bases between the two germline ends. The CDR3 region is CASSSGYNEQFF. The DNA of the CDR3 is TGTGCCAGCAGCTCTGGGTACAATGAGCAGTTCTTC.

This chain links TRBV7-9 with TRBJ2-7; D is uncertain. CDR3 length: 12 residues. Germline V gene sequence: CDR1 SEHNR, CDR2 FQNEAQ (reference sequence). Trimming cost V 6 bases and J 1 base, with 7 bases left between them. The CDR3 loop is CASSTQSYEQYF. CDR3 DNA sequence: TGTGCCAGCAGTACACAGTCCTACGAGCAGTACTTC.

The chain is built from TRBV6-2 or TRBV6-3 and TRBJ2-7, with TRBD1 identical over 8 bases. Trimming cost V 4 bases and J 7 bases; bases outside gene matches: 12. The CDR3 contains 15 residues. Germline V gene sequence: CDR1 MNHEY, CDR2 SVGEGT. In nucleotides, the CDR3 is TGTGCCAGCAGTTTTCTACAGGGGGTAAAGGAGGAGCAGTACTTC. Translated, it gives CASSFLQGVKEEQYF.

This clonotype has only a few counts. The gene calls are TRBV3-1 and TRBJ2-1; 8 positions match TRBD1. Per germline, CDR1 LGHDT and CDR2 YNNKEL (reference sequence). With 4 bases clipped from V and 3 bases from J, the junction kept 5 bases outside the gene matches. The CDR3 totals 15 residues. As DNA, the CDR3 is TGTGCCAGCAGCCTGACAGGGGATAACTACAATGAGCAGTTCTTC. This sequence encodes CASSLTGDNYNEQFF.

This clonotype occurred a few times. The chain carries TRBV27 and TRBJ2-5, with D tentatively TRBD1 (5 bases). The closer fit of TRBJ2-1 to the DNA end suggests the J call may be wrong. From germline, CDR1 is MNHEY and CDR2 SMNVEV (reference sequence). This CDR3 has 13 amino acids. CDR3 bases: TGTGCCGCGACCGCGGCAGGGCAGAATGAGCAGTTCTTC. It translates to CAATAAGQNEQFF.

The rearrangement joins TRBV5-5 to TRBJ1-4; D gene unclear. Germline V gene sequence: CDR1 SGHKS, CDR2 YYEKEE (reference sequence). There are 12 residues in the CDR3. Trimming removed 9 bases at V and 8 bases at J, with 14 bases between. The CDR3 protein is CATWTWSEKLFF. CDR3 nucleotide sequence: TGTGCCACCTGGACTTGGTCCGAAAAACTGTTTTTT.

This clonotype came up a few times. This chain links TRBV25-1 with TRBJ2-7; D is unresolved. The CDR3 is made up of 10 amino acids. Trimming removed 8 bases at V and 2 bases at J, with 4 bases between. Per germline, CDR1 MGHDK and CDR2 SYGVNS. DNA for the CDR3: TGTGCCAGCGGGGCCTACGAGCAGTACTTC. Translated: CASGAYEQYF.

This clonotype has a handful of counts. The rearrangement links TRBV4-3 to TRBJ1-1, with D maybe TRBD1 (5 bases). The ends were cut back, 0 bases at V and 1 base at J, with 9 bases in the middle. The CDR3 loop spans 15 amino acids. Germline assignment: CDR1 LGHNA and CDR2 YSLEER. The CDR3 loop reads CASSQDRAPNTEAFF. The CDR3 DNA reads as TGCGCCAGCAGCCAAGACAGGGCGCCGAACACTGAAGCTTTCTTT.

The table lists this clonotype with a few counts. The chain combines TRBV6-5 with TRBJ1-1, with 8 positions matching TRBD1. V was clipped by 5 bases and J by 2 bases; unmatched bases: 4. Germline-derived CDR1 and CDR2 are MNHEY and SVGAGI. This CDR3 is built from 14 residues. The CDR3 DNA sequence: TGTGCCAGCAGTATGACAGGGGCCAACACTGAAGCTTTCTTT. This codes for CASSMTGANTEAFF.

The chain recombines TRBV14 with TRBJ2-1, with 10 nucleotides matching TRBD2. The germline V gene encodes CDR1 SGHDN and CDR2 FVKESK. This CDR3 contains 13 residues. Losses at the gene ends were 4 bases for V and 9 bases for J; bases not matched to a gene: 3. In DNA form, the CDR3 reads TGTGCCAGCAGCCTACTAGCGGGGACTGAGCAGTTCTTC. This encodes CASSLLAGTEQFF. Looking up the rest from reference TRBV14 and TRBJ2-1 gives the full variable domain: EAGVTQFPSHSVIEKGQTVTLRCDPISGHDNLYWYRRVMGKEIKFLLHFVKESKQDESGMPNNRFLAERTGGTYSTLKVQPAELEDSGVYFCASSLLAGTEQFFGPGTRLTVL.

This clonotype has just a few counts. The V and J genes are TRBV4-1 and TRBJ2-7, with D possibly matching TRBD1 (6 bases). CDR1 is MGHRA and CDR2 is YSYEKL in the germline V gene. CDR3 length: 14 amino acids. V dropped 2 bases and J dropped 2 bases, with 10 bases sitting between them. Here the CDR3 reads CASSQSQGTYEQYF. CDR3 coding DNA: TGCGCCAGCAGCCAATCGCAGGGGACCTACGAGCAGTACTTC.

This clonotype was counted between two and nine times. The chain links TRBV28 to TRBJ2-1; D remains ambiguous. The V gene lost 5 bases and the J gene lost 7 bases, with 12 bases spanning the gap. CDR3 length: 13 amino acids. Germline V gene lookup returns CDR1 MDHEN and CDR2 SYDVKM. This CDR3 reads CASSAVGRNEQFF. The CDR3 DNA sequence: TGTGCCAGCAGTGCCGTAGGCAGGAATGAGCAGTTCTTC.

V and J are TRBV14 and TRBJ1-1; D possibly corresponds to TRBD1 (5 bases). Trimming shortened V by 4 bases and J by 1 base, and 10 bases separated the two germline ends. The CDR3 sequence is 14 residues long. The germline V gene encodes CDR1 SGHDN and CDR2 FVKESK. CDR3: CASSPWGANTEAFF. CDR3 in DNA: TGTGCCAGCAGCCCCTGGGGCGCGAACACTGAAGCTTTCTTT. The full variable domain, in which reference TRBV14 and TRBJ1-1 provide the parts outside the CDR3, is EAGVTQFPSHSVIEKGQTVTLRCDPISGHDNLYWYRRVMGKEIKFLLHFVKESKQDESGMPNNRFLAERTGGTYSTLKVQPAELEDSGVYFCASSPWGANTEAFFGQGTRLTVV.

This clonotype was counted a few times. This chain's CDR3 is CASSLGSVYEQYF. As DNA, the CDR3 is TGTGCCAGCAGCTTAGGGTCGGTATACGAGCAGTACTTC. The gene calls are TRBV7-2 and TRBJ2-7; D remains unclear. V gave up 1 base and J gave up 4 bases, with 8 bases separating them. Germline V gene sequence: CDR1 SGHTA, CDR2 FQGNSA. The CDR3 spans 13 residues.

The DNA of the CDR3 is TGTGCCACCAGTGAGAACCCCTCTGGGGCCAACGTCCTGACTTTC. Protein: CATSENPSGANVLTF. The gene calls are TRBV24-1 and TRBJ2-6; no clear D gene. V lost 4 bases, J lost 0 bases, and 6 bases lay in between. Germline CDR1 and CDR2: KGHDR and SFDVKD. The CDR3 consists of 15 residues.

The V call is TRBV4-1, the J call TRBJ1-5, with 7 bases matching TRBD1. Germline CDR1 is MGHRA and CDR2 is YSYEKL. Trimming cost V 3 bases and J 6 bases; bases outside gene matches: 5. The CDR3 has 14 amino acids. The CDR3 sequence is CASSQRQGSQPQHF. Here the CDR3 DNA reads TGCGCCAGCAGCCAGAGACAGGGAAGTCAGCCCCAGCATTTT.